Below are 2 T cell receptor beta chains sequenced from a single sample in a study of cytomegalovirus exposure and HLA in healthy donors. The study ran its PCR with 60 Vbeta and 13 Jbeta primers. Sequenced by immunoSEQ multiplex PCR; TCRdb stores in-frame clones only, minus some. Of about 150,000 clones listed, about four fifths are singletons. Sequencing was performed on PBMCs. These receptor sequences come from a human donor in good health.

The V gene is TRBV5-6, the J gene TRBJ2-7, with D tentatively TRBD2 (6 bases). V was trimmed by 4 bases and J by 2 bases, leaving 13 bases between them. This CDR3 is 14 amino acids long. Germline lookup yields CDR1 SGHDT and CDR2 YYEEEE. The CDR3 DNA sequence: TGTGCCAGCAGCGGAGGGGCAGTTGCCTACGAGCAGTACTTC. This translates into CASSGGAVAYEQYF.

The V gene is TRBV30, the J gene TRBJ1-5, with TRBD1 identical over 9 bases. CDR1 and CDR2 (germline): GTSNPN, SVGIG (reference sequence). This CDR3 comprises 14 residues. Losses at the gene ends were 2 bases for V and 6 bases for J; bases not matched to a gene: 5. In DNA, the CDR3 is TGTGCCTGGAGTCCGGGACAGGGCGGTCAGCCCCAGCATTTT. This gives the protein CAWSPGQGGQPQHF.